The entry that follows covers one TCR beta chain sequence. Produced via immunoSEQ multiplex PCR; TCRdb's table is partial and in-frame only. The table shows about 120,000 clones, with about 83% occurring only once. The sample belongs to a study of cytomegalovirus exposure and HLA in healthy donors. The length of the CDR3 is 16 residues. V lost 1 base and J 0 bases, leaving 7 bases between the germline ends. The germline V gene encodes CDR1 SGHTA and CDR2 FQGNSA. The source is a woman aged 25 to 39 in good health and CMV-seronegative. The sequencing sample was made of PBMCs. The genes are TRBV7-2 and TRBJ2-6; D remains unclear. CDR3: CASSLGRLSGANVLTF. CDR3 DNA sequence: TGTGCCAGCAGCTTAGGGCGACTCTCTGGGGCCAACGTCCTGACTTTC. The whole variable domain, remainder taken from reference TRBV7-2 and TRBJ2-6, is GAGVSQSPSNKVTEKGKDVELRCDPISGHTALYWYRQSLGQGLEFLIYFQGNSAPDKSGLPSDRFSAERTGGSVSTLTIQRTQQEDSAVYLCASSLGRLSGANVLTFGAGSRLTVL.